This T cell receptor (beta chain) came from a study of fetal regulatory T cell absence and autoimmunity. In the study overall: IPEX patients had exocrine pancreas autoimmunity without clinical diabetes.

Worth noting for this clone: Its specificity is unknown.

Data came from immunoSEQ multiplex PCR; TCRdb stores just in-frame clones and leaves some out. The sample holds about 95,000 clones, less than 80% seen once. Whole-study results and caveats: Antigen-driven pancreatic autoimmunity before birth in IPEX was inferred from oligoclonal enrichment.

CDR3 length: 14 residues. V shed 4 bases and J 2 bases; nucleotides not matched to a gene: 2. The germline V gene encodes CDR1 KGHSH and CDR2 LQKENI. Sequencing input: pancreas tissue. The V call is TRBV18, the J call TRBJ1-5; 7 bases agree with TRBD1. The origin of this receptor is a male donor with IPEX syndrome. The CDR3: CASSRGTGNQPQHF. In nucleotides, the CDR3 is TGTGCCAGCTCACGCGGGACAGGCAATCAGCCCCAGCATTTT.